Listed below are T cell receptor beta chains from one sample, sequenced in a study of shared T cell receptors in the human thymus. Generated by immunoSEQ multiplex PCR, the TCRdb table keeps only in-frame clones and is missing some. In the table there are hundreds of thousands of clones, over 75% of which are singletons. These same records also appear under a second study, on human thymus T cells.

Sequenced input: thymocytes. These receptors were collected from a boy under three years old with a congenital heart defect. Both conserved end residues are part of each CDR3. Each record gives: V gene, D gene, clone size, J gene, CDR3 DNA, CDR3 protein. The D gene is left open where the match is weak. The listing skips clone size in some rows; elsewhere it reads once, few, many or a size class.

V: TRBV6-1
D: TRBD1
size: .
J: TRBJ1-4
DNA: TGTGCCAGCAGGACCTTGGACAGGATCATTTTT
CDR3: CASRTLDRIIF

V: TRBV9
D: .
size: .
J: TRBJ2-1
DNA: TGTGCCAGCAGCGCCCGGGGAGATCCCTCCTACAATGAGCAGTTCTTC
CDR3: CASSARGDPSYNEQFF

V: TRBV29-1
D: .
size: .
J: TRBJ2-1
DNA: TGCAGCGTCCAAAAGGAGGCACCGTACAATGAGCAGTTCTTC
CDR3: CSVQKEAPYNEQFF

V: TRBV6-5
D: .
size: .
J: TRBJ2-7
DNA: TGTGCCAGCAGTTATAGGGGGAACTACGAGCAGTACTTC
CDR3: CASSYRGNYEQYF

V: TRBV7-9
D: .
size: .
J: TRBJ2-7
DNA: TGTGCCAGCACCCCTAACGGGAACCTCTACGAGCAGTACTTC
CDR3: CASTPNGNLYEQYF

V: TRBV7-2
D: .
size: .
J: TRBJ2-1
DNA: TGTGCCAGCAGCTTAGAGGTTGGGGCGCGGGAACTGCCCTACAATGAGCAGTTCTTC
CDR3: CASSLEVGARELPYNEQFF

V: TRBV28
D: .
size: .
J: TRBJ2-3
DNA: TGTGCCAGCAGTTTATCCCGAGAGGCTGGGACGCAGTATTTT
CDR3: CASSLSREAGTQYF

V: TRBV4-1
D: TRBD1
size: .
J: TRBJ1-5
DNA: TGCGCCAGCAGCCAGCTGGACAGGGGCAATCAGCCCCAGCATTTT
CDR3: CASSQLDRGNQPQHF

V: TRBV2
D: TRBD1
size: .
J: TRBJ2-1
DNA: TGTGCCAGCAGTGAATTTGGACAGGGGGGGGATGAGCAGTTCTTC
CDR3: CASSEFGQGGDEQFF

V: TRBV15
D: .
size: .
J: TRBJ2-3
DNA: TGTGCCACCAGCAGAGGCCTCCGGGGCACAGATACGCAGTATTTT
CDR3: CATSRGLRGTDTQYF

V: TRBV7-2
D: TRBD2
size: .
J: TRBJ2-3
DNA: TGTGCCAGCAGCTTACGACTAGCGGGAGGGCCAAGGAGAGATACGCAGTATTTT
CDR3: CASSLRLAGGPRRDTQYF

V: TRBV10-3
D: .
size: few
J: TRBJ2-7
DNA: TGTGCCATGTCAACTGGGCGGGGAGAGCACGAGCAGTACTTC
CDR3: CAMSTGRGEHEQYF

V: TRBV9
D: .
size: .
J: TRBJ2-7
DNA: TGTGCCAGCAGCGTAGCGGAGAGCTCCTACGAGCAGTACTTC
CDR3: CASSVAESSYEQYF

V: TRBV7-2
D: .
size: .
J: TRBJ2-2
DNA: TGTGCCACCGGGTGGCGGGCTCCCGGGGAGCTGTTTTTT
CDR3: CATGWRAPGELFF

V: TRBV29-1
D: .
size: .
J: TRBJ2-3
DNA: TGCAGCGTCCGGGACACTGGGTGGGGCACAGATACGCAGTATTTT
CDR3: CSVRDTGWGTDTQYF